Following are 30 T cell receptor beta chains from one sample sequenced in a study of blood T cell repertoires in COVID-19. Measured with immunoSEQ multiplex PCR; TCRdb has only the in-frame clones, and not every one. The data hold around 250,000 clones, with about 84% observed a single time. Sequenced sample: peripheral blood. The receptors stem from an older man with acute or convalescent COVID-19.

Here the CDR3 DNA reads TGCGCCAGCAGCCAAGACCCAGGGGAAAAACTGTTTTTT. As protein: CASSQDPGEKLFF. The gene calls are TRBV4-1 and TRBJ1-4, with D perhaps TRBD1 (5 bases). The CDR3 sequence is 13 residues long. Germline V lookup: CDR1 MGHRA, CDR2 YSYEKL. Trimming left V 0 bases short and J 8 bases short, with 7 bases between.

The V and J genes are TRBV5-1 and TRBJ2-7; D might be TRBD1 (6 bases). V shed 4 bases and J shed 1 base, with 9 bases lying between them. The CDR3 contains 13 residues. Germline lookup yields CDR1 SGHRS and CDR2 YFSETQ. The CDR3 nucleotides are TGCGCCAGCAGCGAGGGGGTTTCCTACGAGCAGTACTTC. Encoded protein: CASSEGVSYEQYF.

CDR3 DNA: TGTGCCAGCAGCCAAGGATCAGGGAGGCATGAAAAACTGTTTTTT. It translates to CASSQGSGRHEKLFF. The chain links TRBV3-1 (or the pseudogene TRBV3-2) to TRBJ1-4, with D perhaps TRBD1 (5 bases). CDR3 length: 15 amino acids. Germline-derived CDR1 and CDR2 are LGHDT and YNNKEL (reference sequence). Trimming shortened V by 1 base and J by 6 bases, and 12 bases separated the two germline ends.

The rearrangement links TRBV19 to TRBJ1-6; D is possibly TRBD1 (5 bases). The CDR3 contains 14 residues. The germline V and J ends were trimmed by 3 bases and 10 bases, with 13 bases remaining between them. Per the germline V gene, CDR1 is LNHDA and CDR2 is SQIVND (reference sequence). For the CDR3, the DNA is TGTGCCAGTAGTATTGACAGCGTTCTCTCACCCCTCCACTTT. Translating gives CASSIDSVLSPLHF.

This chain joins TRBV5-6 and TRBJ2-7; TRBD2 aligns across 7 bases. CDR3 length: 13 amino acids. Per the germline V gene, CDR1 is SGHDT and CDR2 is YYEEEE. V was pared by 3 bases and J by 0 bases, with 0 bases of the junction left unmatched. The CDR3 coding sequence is TGTGCCAGCAGCTCGGGGGGCTCCTACGAGCAGTACTTC. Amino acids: CASSSGGSYEQYF.

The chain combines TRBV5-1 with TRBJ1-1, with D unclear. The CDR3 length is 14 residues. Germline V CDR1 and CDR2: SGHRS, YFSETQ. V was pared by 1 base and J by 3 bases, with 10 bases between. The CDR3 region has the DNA TGCGCCAGCAGCTTGCCAGGATGGGACACTGAAGCTTTCTTT. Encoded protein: CASSLPGWDTEAFF.

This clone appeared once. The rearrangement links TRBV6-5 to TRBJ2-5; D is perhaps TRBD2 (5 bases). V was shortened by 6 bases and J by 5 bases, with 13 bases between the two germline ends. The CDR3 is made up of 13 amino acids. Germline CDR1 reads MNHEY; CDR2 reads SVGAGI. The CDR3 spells CASSFGERETQYF. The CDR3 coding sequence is TGTGCCAGCAGCTTCGGGGAGAGGGAGACCCAGTACTTC.

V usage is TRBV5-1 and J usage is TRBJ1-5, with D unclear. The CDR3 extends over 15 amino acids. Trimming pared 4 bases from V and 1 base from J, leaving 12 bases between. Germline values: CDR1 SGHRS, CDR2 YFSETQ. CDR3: CASSPGELSNQPQHF. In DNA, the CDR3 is TGCGCCAGCAGCCCGGGAGAACTAAGCAATCAGCCCCAGCATTTT.

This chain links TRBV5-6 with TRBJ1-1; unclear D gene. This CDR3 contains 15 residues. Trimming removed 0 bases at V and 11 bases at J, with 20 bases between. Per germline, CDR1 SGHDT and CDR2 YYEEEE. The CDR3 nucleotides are TGTGCCAGCAGCTTGGCAGGTCTCGCCACCGAGCGGGCTTTCTTT. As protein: CASSLAGLATERAFF.

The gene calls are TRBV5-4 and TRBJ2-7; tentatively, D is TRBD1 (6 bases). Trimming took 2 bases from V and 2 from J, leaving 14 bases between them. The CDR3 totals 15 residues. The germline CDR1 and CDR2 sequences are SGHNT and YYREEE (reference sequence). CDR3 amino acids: CASSLPGTQTYEQYF. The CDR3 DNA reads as TGTGCCAGCAGCTTACCCGGGACACAGACCTACGAGCAGTACTTC.

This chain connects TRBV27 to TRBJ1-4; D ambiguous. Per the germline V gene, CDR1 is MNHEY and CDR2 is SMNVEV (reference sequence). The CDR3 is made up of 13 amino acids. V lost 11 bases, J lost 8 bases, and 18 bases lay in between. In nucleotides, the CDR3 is TGTGCCTCCGGGGAGAGGGAGGGCGAAAAACTGTTTTTT. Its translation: CASGEREGEKLFF.

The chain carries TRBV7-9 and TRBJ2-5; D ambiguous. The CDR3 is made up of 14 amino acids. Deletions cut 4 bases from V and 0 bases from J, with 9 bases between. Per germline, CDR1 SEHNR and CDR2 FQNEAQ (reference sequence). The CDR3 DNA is TGTGCCAGCAGCTCCAGTTTGTACCAAGAGACCCAGTACTTC. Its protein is CASSSSLYQETQYF.

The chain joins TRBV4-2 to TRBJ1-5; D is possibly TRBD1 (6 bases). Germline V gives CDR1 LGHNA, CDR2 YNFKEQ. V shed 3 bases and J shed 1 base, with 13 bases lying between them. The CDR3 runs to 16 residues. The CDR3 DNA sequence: TGTGCCAGCAGCCATGCCCCGAGGGGGAGCAATCAGCCCCAGCATTTT. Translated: CASSHAPRGSNQPQHF.

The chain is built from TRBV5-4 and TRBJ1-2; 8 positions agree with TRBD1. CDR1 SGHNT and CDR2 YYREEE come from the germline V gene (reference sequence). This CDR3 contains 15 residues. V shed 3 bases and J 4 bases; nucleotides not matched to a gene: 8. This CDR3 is CASSSQGARIYGYTF. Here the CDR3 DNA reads TGTGCCAGCAGCTCCCAGGGGGCGCGGATCTATGGCTACACCTTC. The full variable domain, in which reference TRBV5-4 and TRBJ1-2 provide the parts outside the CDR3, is ETGVTQSPTHLIKTRGQQVTLRCSSQSGHNTVSWYQQALGQGPQFIFQYYREEENGRGNFPPRFSGLQFPNYSSELNVNALELDDSALYLCASSSQGARIYGYTFGSGTRLTVV.

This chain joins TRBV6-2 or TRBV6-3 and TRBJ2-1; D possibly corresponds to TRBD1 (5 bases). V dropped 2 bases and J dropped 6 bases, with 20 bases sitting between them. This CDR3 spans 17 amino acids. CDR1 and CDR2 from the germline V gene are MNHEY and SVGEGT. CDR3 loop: CASSYDPSRLRVNEQFF. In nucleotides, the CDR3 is TGTGCCAGCAGTTACGACCCTTCCCGACTCAGGGTCAATGAGCAGTTCTTC.

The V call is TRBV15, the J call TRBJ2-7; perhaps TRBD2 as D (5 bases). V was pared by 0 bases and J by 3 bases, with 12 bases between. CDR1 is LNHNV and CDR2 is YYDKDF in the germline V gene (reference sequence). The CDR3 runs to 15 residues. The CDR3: CATSRDGSVRYEQYF. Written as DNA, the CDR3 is TGTGCCACCAGCAGAGATGGTAGCGTCCGCTACGAGCAGTACTTC.

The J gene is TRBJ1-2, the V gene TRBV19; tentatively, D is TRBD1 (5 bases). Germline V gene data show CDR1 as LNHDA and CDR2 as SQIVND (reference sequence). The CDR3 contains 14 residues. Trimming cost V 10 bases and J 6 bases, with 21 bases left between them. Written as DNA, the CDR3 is TGTGCCACCGCCCTTGGGGGGGATCTGGATGGCTACACCTTC. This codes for CATALGGDLDGYTF.

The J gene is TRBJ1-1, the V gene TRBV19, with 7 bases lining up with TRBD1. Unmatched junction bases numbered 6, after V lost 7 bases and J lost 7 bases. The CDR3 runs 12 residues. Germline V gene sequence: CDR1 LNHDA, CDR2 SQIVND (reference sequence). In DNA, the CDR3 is TGTGCCAGTACCCCTCAGGGGGGTGAAGCTTTCTTT. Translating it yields CASTPQGGEAFF.

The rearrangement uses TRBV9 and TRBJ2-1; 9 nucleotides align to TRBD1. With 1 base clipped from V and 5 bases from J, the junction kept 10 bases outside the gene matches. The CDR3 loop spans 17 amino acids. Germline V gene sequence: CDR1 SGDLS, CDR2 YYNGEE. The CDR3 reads CASSVYPGQGPDNEQFF. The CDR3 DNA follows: TGTGCCAGCAGCGTATACCCGGGACAGGGTCCAGACAATGAGCAGTTCTTC. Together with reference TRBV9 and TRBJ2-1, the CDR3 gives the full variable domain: DSGVTQTPKHLITATGQRVTLRCSPRSGDLSVYWYQQSLDQGLQFLIQYYNGEERAKGNILERFSAQQFPDLHSELNLSSLELGDSALYFCASSVYPGQGPDNEQFFGPGTRLTVL.

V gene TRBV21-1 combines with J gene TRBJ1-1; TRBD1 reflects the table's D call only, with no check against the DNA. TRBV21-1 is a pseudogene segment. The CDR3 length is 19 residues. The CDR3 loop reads CASSKAAGTGEQLNTEAFF. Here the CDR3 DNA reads TGTGCCAGCAGCAAAGCCGCCGGGACAGGCGAGCAATTGAACACTGAAGCTTTCTTT.

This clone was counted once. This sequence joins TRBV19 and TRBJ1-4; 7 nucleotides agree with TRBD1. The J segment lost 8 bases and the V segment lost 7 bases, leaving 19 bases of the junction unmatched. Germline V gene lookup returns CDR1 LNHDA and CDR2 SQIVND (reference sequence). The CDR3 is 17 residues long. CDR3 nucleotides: TGTGCCAGTACCGCTAACCTAGGGACAGCGGGTCGGGAAAAACTGTTTTTT. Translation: CASTANLGTAGREKLFF. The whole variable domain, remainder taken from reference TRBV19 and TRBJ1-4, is DGGITQSPKYLFRKEGQNVTLSCEQNLNHDAMYWYRQDPGQGLRLIYYSQIVNDFQKGDIAEGYSVSREKKESFPLTVTSAQKNPTAFYLCASTANLGTAGREKLFFGSGTQLSVL.

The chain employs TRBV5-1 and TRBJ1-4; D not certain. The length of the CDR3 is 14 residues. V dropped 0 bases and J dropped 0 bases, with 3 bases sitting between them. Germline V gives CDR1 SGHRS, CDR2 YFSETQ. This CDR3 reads CASSLAATNEKLFF. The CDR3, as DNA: TGCGCCAGCAGCTTGGCGGCAACTAATGAAAAACTGTTTTTT.

The DNA of the CDR3 is TGCGCCAGCAGCCCCACAGGGGGAGGACAGCCCCAGCATTTT. It yields the protein CASSPTGGGQPQHF. The J gene is TRBJ1-5, the V gene TRBV4-3; 8 nucleotides line up with TRBD1. V dropped 4 bases and J dropped 7; count of bases not matched to a gene: 6. The CDR3 is 14 amino acids. Looked up from germline, CDR1 is LGHNA and CDR2 is YSLEER.

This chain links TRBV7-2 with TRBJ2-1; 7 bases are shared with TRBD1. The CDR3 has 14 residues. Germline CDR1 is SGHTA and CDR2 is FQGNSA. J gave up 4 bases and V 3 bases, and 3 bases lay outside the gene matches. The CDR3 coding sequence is TGTGCCAGCAGCTTCGGGACAGCATACAATGAGCAGTTCTTC. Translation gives CASSFGTAYNEQFF.

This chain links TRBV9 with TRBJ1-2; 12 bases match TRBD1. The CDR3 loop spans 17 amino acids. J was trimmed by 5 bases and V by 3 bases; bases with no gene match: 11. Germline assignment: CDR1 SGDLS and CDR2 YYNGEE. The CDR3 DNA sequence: TGTGCCAGCAGCGACCGGGACAGGGGGCCCATTGTTTATGGCTACACCTTC. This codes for CASSDRDRGPIVYGYTF.

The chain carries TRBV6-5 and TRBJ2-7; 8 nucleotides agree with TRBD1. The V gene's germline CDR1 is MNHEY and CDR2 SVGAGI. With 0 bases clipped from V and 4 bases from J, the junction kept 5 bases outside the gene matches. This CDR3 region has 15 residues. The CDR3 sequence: CASSYSTQGVYEQYF. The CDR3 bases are TGTGCCAGCAGTTACTCGACACAGGGGGTTTACGAGCAGTACTTC.

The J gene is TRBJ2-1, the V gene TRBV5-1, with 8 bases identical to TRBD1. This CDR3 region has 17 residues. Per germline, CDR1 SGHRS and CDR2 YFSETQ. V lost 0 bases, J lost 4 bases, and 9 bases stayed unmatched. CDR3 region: CASSLVSLDRDYNEQFF. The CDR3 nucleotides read TGCGCCAGCAGCTTGGTTTCCCTGGACAGGGATTACAATGAGCAGTTCTTC.

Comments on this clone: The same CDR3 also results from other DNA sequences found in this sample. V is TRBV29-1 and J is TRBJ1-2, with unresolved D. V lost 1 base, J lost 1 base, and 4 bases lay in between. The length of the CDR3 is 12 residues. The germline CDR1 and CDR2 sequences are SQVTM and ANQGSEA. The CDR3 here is CSVEAGNYGYTF. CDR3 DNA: TGCAGCGTTGAAGCGGGTAACTATGGCTACACCTTC.

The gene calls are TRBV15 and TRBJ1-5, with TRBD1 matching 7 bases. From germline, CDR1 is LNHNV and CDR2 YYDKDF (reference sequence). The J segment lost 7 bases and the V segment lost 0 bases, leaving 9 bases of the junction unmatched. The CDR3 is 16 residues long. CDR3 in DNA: TGTGCCACCAGCAGAGATAGGGGGCAGCCGGGCCAGCCCCAGCATTTT. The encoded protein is CATSRDRGQPGQPQHF.

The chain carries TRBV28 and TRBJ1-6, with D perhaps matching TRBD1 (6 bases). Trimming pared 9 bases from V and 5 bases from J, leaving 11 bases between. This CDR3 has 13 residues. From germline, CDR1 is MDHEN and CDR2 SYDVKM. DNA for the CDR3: TGTGCCAGTAAGGACAGTCATAATTCACCCCTCCACTTT. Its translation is CASKDSHNSPLHF.